Reported below is one T cell receptor (beta chain). This sample stems from a study of long-term antiretroviral therapy in people with HIV. Run at survey level, the immunoSEQ assay was version v3.0. Researchers set sequencing to target 40,000-50,000 T-cell genomes per sample. TCRdb keeps only in-frame clones here, not all; method: immunoSEQ multiplex PCR. The data show around 20,000 clones, over 65% seen once. The CDR3 runs 16 residues. The V end lost 10 bases, the J end lost 0 bases, and 19 bases lay between the germline ends. The germline V gene encodes CDR1 LNHDA and CDR2 SQIVND (reference sequence).

V gene TRBV19 combines with J gene TRBJ1-5; D is possibly TRBD1 (6 bases). This clonotype was obtained from a man aged 25 to 40 with HIV. The specimen comprised unsorted PBMCs, sampled about 6.1 years after starting antiretroviral therapy. CDR3 nucleotides: TGTGCCACAACTGGCGACAGGATCTATAGCAATCAGCCCCAGCATTTT. It is translated as CATTGDRIYSNQPQHF.